This entry lists 25 T cell receptor beta chains sequenced from one sample in a study of cytomegalovirus exposure and HLA in healthy donors. Amplification used 60 Vbeta primers and 13 Jbeta primers. Data came from immunoSEQ multiplex PCR; TCRdb stores just in-frame clones and leaves some out. The sample has approximately 150,000 clones; 84% are singletons. Sequencing used PBMCs. These receptors originate from a man younger than 30 in good health and CMV-seronegative.

The CDR3 nucleotides are TGTGCCAGCAGGGACGACAGGTTAAACGACTACGAGCAGTACTTC. Protein: CASRDDRLNDYEQYF. The chain links TRBV27 to TRBJ2-7, with D possibly TRBD1 on 6 matching bases. The CDR3 length is 15 residues. Looked up from germline, CDR1 is MNHEY and CDR2 is SMNVEV (reference sequence). V was clipped by 6 bases and J by 3 bases, with 18 bases between them.

This clone has only one observation. The chain joins TRBV5-5 to TRBJ2-7; D not resolved. V lost 0 bases to trimming and J lost 2 bases, with 6 bases between them. The CDR3 extends over 13 amino acids. Germline loops: CDR1 SGHKS, CDR2 YYEKEE (reference sequence). CDR3 in DNA: TGTGCCAGCAGCTTGGTAACAACCTACGAGCAGTACTTC. Its protein product is CASSLVTTYEQYF.

The gene calls are TRBV19 and TRBJ2-2, with D tentatively TRBD2 (5 bases). V dropped 3 bases and J dropped 1 base, with 9 bases sitting between them. The CDR3 totals 15 residues. Germline V gene sequence: CDR1 LNHDA, CDR2 SQIVND (reference sequence). The CDR3 nucleotides read TGTGCCAGTAGTATGGAGCGGCGGAACACCGGGGAGCTGTTTTTT. It yields the protein CASSMERRNTGELFF. Looking up the rest from reference TRBV19 and TRBJ2-2 gives the full variable domain: DGGITQSPKYLFRKEGQNVTLSCEQNLNHDAMYWYRQDPGQGLRLIYYSQIVNDFQKGDIAEGYSVSREKKESFPLTVTSAQKNPTAFYLCASSMERRNTGELFFGEGSRLTVL.

J is TRBJ2-7 and V is TRBV5-1, with D unresolved. The CDR3 spans 14 residues. Germline V gene lookup returns CDR1 SGHRS and CDR2 YFSETQ. Trimming cost V 0 bases and J 0 bases, with 7 bases left between them. The CDR3 DNA sequence: TGCGCCAGCAGCTTGGGTGGCACCTCCTACGAGCAGTACTTC. This translates into CASSLGGTSYEQYF.

The chain links TRBV10-3 to TRBJ2-3; D may be TRBD2 (6 bases). Trimming removed 5 bases from V and 2 bases from J, with 11 bases in between. The CDR3 is made up of 14 amino acids. Germline loops: CDR1 ENHRY, CDR2 SYGVKD. The CDR3 bases are TGTGCCATCAGTTCTGCGGGAACCACAGATACGCAGTATTTT. It codes for CAISSAGTTDTQYF.

V usage is TRBV5-1 and J usage is TRBJ2-7, with a tentative D call TRBD2 (6 bases). Germline V gene lookup returns CDR1 SGHRS and CDR2 YFSETQ. V was cut by 1 base and J by 3 bases, with 14 bases left in between. The CDR3 runs to 15 residues. The chain's CDR3 is CASSLLGGQSYEQYF. The CDR3 coding sequence is TGCGCCAGCAGCTTGTTAGGAGGGCAGAGCTACGAGCAGTACTTC.

This clone was seen a single time. This sequence joins TRBV29-1 and TRBJ2-3; the D gene is possibly TRBD2 (6 bases). The CDR3 contains 14 residues. The germline gives CDR1 SQVTM, CDR2 ANQGSEA. V lost 1 base and J 0 bases, leaving 8 bases between the germline ends. The CDR3 loop is CSVEGEASTDTQYF. CDR3 DNA sequence: TGCAGCGTTGAAGGGGAGGCTAGCACAGATACGCAGTATTTT.

J is TRBJ1-1 and V is TRBV5-1; D is unclear. Germline CDR1 and CDR2: SGHRS and YFSETQ. V was cut by 0 bases and J by 4 bases, with 7 bases left in between. The CDR3 is 13 residues long. The CDR3: CASSLGAPTEAFF. The CDR3 region has the DNA TGCGCCAGCAGCTTGGGGGCGCCCACTGAAGCTTTCTTT.

This clone has a single count. This chain connects TRBV10-2 to TRBJ2-2, with TRBD2 identical over 11 bases. Germline values: CDR1 WSHSY, CDR2 SAAADI. V gave up 6 bases and J gave up 6 bases; unmatched junction bases: 0. The CDR3 extends over 13 amino acids. The CDR3 bases are TGCGCCAGCAGACTAGCGGGAGCCGGGGAGCTGTTTTTT. This codes for CASRLAGAGELFF.

CDR3 loop: CASSPLRGLNTEAFF. CDR3 DNA: TGTGCCAGCAGTCCTCTCAGGGGGCTGAACACTGAAGCTTTCTTT. The gene calls are TRBV6-6 and TRBJ1-1, with TRBD1 identical over 8 bases. The V gene's germline CDR1 is MNHNY and CDR2 SVGAGI (reference sequence). With V trimmed by 5 bases and J by 0 bases, 5 bases remained unmatched. The length of the CDR3 is 15 residues.

The chain links TRBV9 to TRBJ2-1, with D possibly TRBD1 on 5 matching bases. CDR3 length: 13 amino acids. The germline V gene encodes CDR1 SGDLS and CDR2 YYNGEE. Trimming took off 4 bases at V and 5 bases at J, with 10 bases between the two ends. The CDR3 here is CASSFLGDNEQFF. The CDR3 nucleotides are TGTGCCAGCAGCTTCCTAGGGGACAATGAGCAGTTCTTC.

This clone was seen just once. The rearrangement links TRBV2 to TRBJ2-2; TRBD2 is a possible D gene (6 bases). This CDR3 region has 14 residues. The V end lost 7 bases, the J end lost 4 bases, and 13 bases lay between the germline ends. Germline lookup yields CDR1 SNHLY and CDR2 FYNNEI. The CDR3 DNA is TGTGCCAGCACTCCGACCGGGGGCACCGGGGAGCTGTTTTTT. Amino acids: CASTPTGGTGELFF.

The chain employs TRBV9 and TRBJ2-3, with 12 bases matching TRBD2. This CDR3 contains 16 residues. CDR1 is SGDLS, CDR2 YYNGEE, per germline. The trim removed 3 bases at V and 3 bases at J, leaving 5 bases unmatched. The CDR3: CASSATSGGTTDTQYF. The DNA of the CDR3 is TGTGCCAGCAGCGCCACTAGCGGGGGGACTACAGATACGCAGTATTTT.

The V gene is TRBV7-3, the J gene TRBJ2-2, with TRBD2 identical over 11 bases. Unmatched junction bases numbered 2, after V lost 5 bases and J lost 6 bases. CDR1 SGHTA and CDR2 FQGTGA come from the germline V gene. The CDR3 runs to 14 residues. CDR3 residues: CASSLGLAAGELFF. CDR3 sequence (DNA): TGTGCCAGCAGCCTGGGACTAGCGGCCGGGGAGCTGTTTTTT.

This chain connects TRBV4-1 to TRBJ1-5; D unresolved. This CDR3 is built from 14 residues. V was cut by 3 bases and J by 0 bases, with 6 bases left in between. Germline V gene data show CDR1 as MGHRA and CDR2 as YSYEKL. CDR3 nucleotide sequence: TGCGCCAGCAGCCAGGCCTTTAGCAATCAGCCCCAGCATTTT. This sequence encodes CASSQAFSNQPQHF.

The chain uses TRBV14 and TRBJ1-1; D is undetermined. V gave up 4 bases and J gave up 3 bases, with 12 bases separating them. Germline V gives CDR1 SGHDN, CDR2 FVKESK. This CDR3 spans 14 amino acids. The CDR3: CASSLTLRHTEAFF. The CDR3 DNA reads TGTGCCAGCAGCCTTACCCTCAGGCACACTGAAGCTTTCTTT.

The chain joins TRBV28 to TRBJ2-5; D unresolved. This CDR3 has 17 amino acids. Germline lookup yields CDR1 MDHEN and CDR2 SYDVKM. Between the trimmed V and J ends, which lost 2 bases and 1 base, there was a span of 17 bases. The CDR3 DNA follows: TGTGCCAGCAGTTTAGATGTAACAGTGCTAATCCAAGAGACCCAGTACTTC. Translation gives CASSLDVTVLIQETQYF.

The chain has TRBV2 and TRBJ2-2; 8 bases are shared with TRBD2. This CDR3 has 14 amino acids. Trimming took 7 bases from V and 7 from J; bases not matched to a gene: 8. CDR1 and CDR2 (germline): SNHLY, FYNNEI. The CDR3, as DNA: TGTGCCAGCACGGGGGGGGCGAGGGTCGGGGAGCTGTTTTTT. This sequence encodes CASTGGARVGELFF.

This clone was picked up a small number of times. The chain joins TRBV10-3 to TRBJ1-4; D remains ambiguous. CDR1 and CDR2 (germline): ENHRY, SYGVKD. V was cut by 11 bases and J by 4 bases, with 23 bases left in between. This CDR3 has 16 residues. The CDR3, as DNA: TGTGCCGTATCACGGGAGGAAATAGGGCTTAATGAAAAACTGTTTTTT. This encodes CAVSREEIGLNEKLFF.

This chain links TRBV6-5 with TRBJ2-7; TRBD1 aligns across 7 bases. There are 14 residues in the CDR3. The germline gives CDR1 MNHEY, CDR2 SVGAGI. V was clipped by 8 bases and J by 1 base; unmatched bases: 8. CDR3 sequence reads: CASRYDRESYEQYF. CDR3 DNA sequence: TGTGCCAGCCGGTACGACAGGGAGTCCTACGAGCAGTACTTC.

CDR3 in DNA: TGCAGCGTTTGGGACAGGGGGCTCGAGCAGTACTTC. It is translated as CSVWDRGLEQYF. This sequence joins TRBV29-1 and TRBJ2-5; 12 nucleotides line up with TRBD1. The DNA end favors TRBJ2-7, so the J call may be wrong. Germline loops: CDR1 SQVTM, CDR2 ANQGSEA. The CDR3 runs to 12 residues.

This clone was counted a single time. J is TRBJ1-2 and V is TRBV29-1; weak D call: TRBD1 (5 bases). The germline V and J ends were trimmed by 6 bases and 4 bases, with 12 bases remaining between them. The CDR3 runs 12 residues. The germline V gene has CDR1 SQVTM and CDR2 ANQGSEA. CDR3 in DNA: TGCAGCGTAGCGGGGCAAGGCTATGGCTACACCTTC. The encoded protein is CSVAGQGYGYTF. Full variable domain (outside the CDR3, taken from reference TRBV29-1 and TRBJ1-2): SAVISQKPSRDICQRGTSLTIQCQVDSQVTMMFWYRQQPGQSLTLIATANQGSEATYESGFVIDKFPISRPNLTFSTLTVSNMSPEDSSIYLCSVAGQGYGYTFGSGTRLTVV.

This sequence joins TRBV6-4 and TRBJ2-7, with D hard to call. Germline assignment: CDR1 MRHNA and CDR2 SNTAGT. This CDR3 comprises 17 residues. The ends were cut back, 1 base at V and 0 bases at J, with 16 bases in the middle. The CDR3 DNA reads as TGTGCCAGCAGTGACTTTGCAGGTTTTGGTAGCTCCTACGAGCAGTACTTC. It is translated as CASSDFAGFGSSYEQYF.

The chain carries TRBV4-2 and TRBJ2-7; TRBD2 agrees at 8 bases. CDR1 LGHNA and CDR2 YNFKEQ come from the germline V gene. Unmatched junction bases numbered 10, after V lost 3 bases and J lost 6 bases. There are 15 residues in the CDR3. CDR3 coding DNA: TGTGCCAGCAGCCACCAGCGGGAGCCATTTTCCGAGCAGTACTTC. Translating gives CASSHQREPFSEQYF.

The rearrangement uses TRBV9 and TRBJ1-2; 8 bases agree with TRBD1. The CDR3 runs 14 residues. V was clipped by 3 bases and J by 0 bases; unmatched bases: 1. Germline CDR1 SGDLS, CDR2 YYNGEE. The CDR3 here is CASSAGGPNYGYTF. The CDR3 DNA sequence: TGTGCCAGCAGCGCAGGGGGCCCTAACTATGGCTACACCTTC.